This section outlines one TCR beta chain sequence together with its context. What it binds is not known. With the read ending 3 residues before the CDR3 end, the germline J gene is used to fill in that end. Assay: immunoSEQ multiplex PCR; the TCRdb copy retains only in-frame clones and omits some. The sample data list about 15,000 clones. This specimen comes from a study of Tregs in tolerant kidney transplant recipients. V lost 9 bases, J lost 3 bases, and 15 bases lay in between. There are 13 residues in the CDR3. Germline CDR1 is MDHEN and CDR2 is SYDVKM. Study-wide findings and caveats: Tolerant patients' donor-specific Tregs expanded beyond overall Tregs, suggesting antigen-driven growth.

Recipients received nonmyeloablative bone marrow transplants from related graft donors, with transient mixed chimerism. The sequencing here drew on CD4+ T cells from blood (PBMCs), taken 12 months after the transplant. The rearrangement joins TRBV28 to TRBJ2-7, with D tentatively TRBD2 (6 bases). This clonotype was sampled from a human patient who received a combined kidney and bone marrow transplant. Some of these T cells may belong to the graft donor. The CDR3 loop reads CASTDYNRYEQYF. The part of the CDR3 DNA that was read is TGTGCCAGTACGGACTATAACCGCTACGAG.